This is a list of T cell receptor beta chains from one sample in a study of shared clonotypes between healthy human individuals. TCRdb keeps only in-frame clones here, not all; method: immunoSEQ multiplex PCR. The sample consists of 650,000 to 700,000 clones, roughly 87% of them appearing once. The sample comprised memory CD8+ T cells from PBMCs. The receptors stem from a man younger than 35 in good health. Some clones in this sample may be carry-over from other donors' samples. CDR3s leave out the opening cysteine and the closing phenylalanine or tryptophan. Each record gives: V gene, J gene, CDR3 protein.

V: TRBV19
J: TRBJ1-3
CDR3: ASSPDRGWELQY

V: TRBV5-6
J: TRBJ2-5
CDR3: ASSWRPRETQY

V: TRBV15
J: TRBJ2-1
CDR3: ATSRDRGATNEQF

V: TRBV5-1
J: TRBJ2-1
CDR3: ASRGGQGVPYNEQF

V: TRBV7-3
J: TRBJ2-1
CDR3: ASSLTRNNEQF

V: TRBV2
J: TRBJ2-7
CDR3: ASSESGEGRGYEQY

V: TRBV27
J: TRBJ2-1
CDR3: ASSSWTSGSFDEQF

V: TRBV9
J: TRBJ2-3
CDR3: ASSVEGRYTDTQY

V: TRBV28
J: TRBJ2-2
CDR3: ASSLMTGVTGELF

V: TRBV7-6
J: TRBJ1-1
CDR3: ASSLAGEAF

V: TRBV5-4
J: TRBJ2-3
CDR3: ASSRTTDTQY

V: TRBV2
J: TRBJ2-7
CDR3: ASRRLAGIEGNPYQY

V: TRBV30
J: TRBJ2-4
CDR3: AWSVGQGQNIQY

V: TRBV6-5
J: TRBJ2-1
CDR3: ASSYRTSGGYNEQF

V: TRBV5-6
J: TRBJ2-7
CDR3: ASSLTGEWYEQY

V: TRBV7-8
J: NA
CDR3: ASSSDQTYEQY

V: TRBV9
J: TRBJ2-7
CDR3: ASSLGPKNTYEQY

V: TRBV27
J: TRBJ2-7
CDR3: ASSLSLQNSYEQY

V: TRBV29-1
J: TRBJ2-7
CDR3: SVEKRAGFYEQY

V: TRBV7-9
J: TRBJ1-5
CDR3: ASSLSQGQQPQH

V: TRBV7-9
J: TRBJ2-5
CDR3: ASSPHSVPQETQY

V: TRBV5-1
J: TRBJ2-1
CDR3: ASSLDRSSYNEQF

V: TRBV30
J: TRBJ2-2
CDR3: AWSVGGAGELF

V: TRBV5-1
J: TRBJ2-7
CDR3: ASSLATSGTALHEQY

V: TRBV11-2
J: TRBJ2-3
CDR3: ASSYGAGAPDTQY

V: TRBV6-1
J: TRBJ2-7
CDR3: ASSEGQGSSYEQY

V: TRBV5-1
J: TRBJ2-1
CDR3: ASSWAPSNEQF

V: TRBV10-3
J: TRBJ1-2
CDR3: AISESGQPNYGYT

V: TRBV9
J: TRBJ1-1
CDR3: ASSVSGRNTEAF

V: TRBV28
J: TRBJ2-2
CDR3: ASKVTANTGELF

V: TRBV6-5
J: TRBJ1-3
CDR3: ASSYSRTSGNTIY

V: TRBV7-6
J: TRBJ1-1
CDR3: ARDRVNTEAF

V: TRBV28
J: TRBJ1-3
CDR3: ASSLTRSGNTIY

V: TRBV7-8
J: TRBJ2-3
CDR3: ASSLPAGASTDTQY

V: TRBV11-3
J: TRBJ2-7
CDR3: ASRPDGFSYEQY

V: TRBV7-9
J: TRBJ2-7
CDR3: ASSGRQGTYEQY

V: TRBV7-9
J: TRBJ1-4
CDR3: ASSLEVGTNEKLF

V: TRBV4-3
J: TRBJ1-4
CDR3: ASSQDSQGRNEKLF

V: TRBV5-4
J: TRBJ1-2
CDR3: ASSGWALEGAKPEGYT

V: TRBV11-2
J: TRBJ2-7
CDR3: ASSSLRTGVVEQY

V: TRBV28
J: TRBJ2-7
CDR3: ASRDRDHNYEQY

V: TRBV4-3
J: TRBJ1-5
CDR3: ASSQDATPNQPQH

V: TRBV14
J: TRBJ2-1
CDR3: ASSPRTGGVVDNEQF

V: TRBV9
J: TRBJ2-3
CDR3: ASSVGGGGIDTQY

V: TRBV29-1
J: TRBJ2-5
CDR3: SFYSGWTQY

V: TRBV7-9
J: TRBJ2-7
CDR3: ASSPGGSGSYEQY

V: TRBV5-8
J: TRBJ1-5
CDR3: ASSSTSGWGGLSQPQH

V: TRBV27
J: TRBJ2-7
CDR3: ASSLSGTPSSYEQY